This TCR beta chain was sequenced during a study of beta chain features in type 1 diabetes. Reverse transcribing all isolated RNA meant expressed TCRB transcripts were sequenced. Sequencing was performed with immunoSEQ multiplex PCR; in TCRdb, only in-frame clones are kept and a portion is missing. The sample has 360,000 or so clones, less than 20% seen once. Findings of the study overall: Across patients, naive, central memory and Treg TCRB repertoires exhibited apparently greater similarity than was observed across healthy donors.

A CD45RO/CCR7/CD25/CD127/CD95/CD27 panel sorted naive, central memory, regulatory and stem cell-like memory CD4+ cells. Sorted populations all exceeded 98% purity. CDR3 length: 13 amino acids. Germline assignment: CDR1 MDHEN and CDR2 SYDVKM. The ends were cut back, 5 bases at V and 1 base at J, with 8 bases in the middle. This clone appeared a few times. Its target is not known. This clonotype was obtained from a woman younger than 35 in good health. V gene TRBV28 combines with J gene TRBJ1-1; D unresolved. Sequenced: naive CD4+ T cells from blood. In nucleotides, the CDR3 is TGTGCCAGCAGTAATACAGAGAACACTGAAGCTTTCTTT. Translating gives CASSNTENTEAFF.